Listed here is a single TCR beta chain. Its antigen is unknown. Per the germline V gene, CDR1 is SNHLY and CDR2 is FYNNEI. The CDR3 spans 10 residues. The V end lost 8 bases, the J end lost 4 bases, and 6 bases lay between the germline ends. TCRdb ran MiXCR on the RT-PCR reads and lists one entry per CDR3 protein. The sample records about 3,500 distinct CDR3 sequences, about 85% being singletons. The entry originates in a study of yellow fever vaccine responses in identical twins. Overall study findings and caveats: The authors reported partly convergent, partly personalized vaccine responses in identical twins.

V gene TRBV2 combines with J gene TRBJ2-7; D may be TRBD1 (6 bases). The sequencing used T cells from blood (PBMCs), unsorted or a sorted subset (not recorded which), collected before or after yellow fever vaccination (not recorded which). This TCR was sampled from a woman under 30 who received the yellow fever vaccine. As DNA, the CDR3 is TGTGCCAGCCAGGGGTACGAGCAGTACTTC. Its translation is CASQGYEQYF. Full variable domain (outside the CDR3, taken from reference TRBV2 and TRBJ2-7): EPEVTQTPSHQVTQMGQEVILRCVPISNHLYFYWYRQILGQKVEFLVSFYNNEISEKSEIFDDQFSVERPDGSNFTLKIRSTKLEDSAMYFCASQGYEQYFGPGTRLTVT.